One and the same sample provided the 9 T cell receptor beta chains below, sequenced in a study of shared clonotypes between healthy human individuals. TCRdb keeps only in-frame clones here, not all; method: immunoSEQ multiplex PCR. The sample has 650,000 to 700,000 clones; less than 95% are singletons. Sequencing was performed on memory CD8+ T cells from PBMCs. The subset was: CD45RO+ cells pooled with CCR7-negative TemRA cells. The origin of the receptors is a man aged 18 to 30 in good health. Some clones in this sample may be carry-over from other donors' samples.

The V and J genes are TRBV7-8 and TRBJ1-4, with 7 bases matching TRBD1. J was trimmed by 5 bases and V by 1 base; bases with no gene match: 10. The CDR3 length is 17 residues. The germline V gene encodes CDR1 SGHVS and CDR2 FQNEAQ. The CDR3 protein is CASSLETGEEENEKLFF. Here the CDR3 DNA reads TGTGCCAGCAGCTTAGAAACAGGGGAGGAAGAGAATGAAAAACTGTTTTTT.

This clone was recorded at least ten times. The chain recombines TRBV6-4 with TRBJ2-1; 10 bases line up with TRBD2. J was trimmed by 3 bases and V by 0 bases; bases with no gene match: 2. This CDR3 has 16 amino acids. CDR1 is MRHNA, CDR2 SNTAGT, per germline. CDR3 loop: CASSDSLAGDYNEQFF. The DNA of the CDR3 is TGTGCCAGCAGTGACTCTCTAGCGGGAGACTACAATGAGCAGTTCTTC.

The rearrangement links TRBV15 to TRBJ1-5, with D maybe TRBD1 (5 bases). The V gene lost 0 bases and the J gene lost 6 bases, with 12 bases spanning the gap. The length of the CDR3 is 15 residues. Germline CDR1 and CDR2: LNHNV and YYDKDF (reference sequence). CDR3 in DNA: TGTGCCACCAGCAGAGACCGACAGTGGGGTCAGCCCCAGCATTTT. Translation: CATSRDRQWGQPQHF.

The chain has TRBV25-1 and TRBJ1-1; D gene ambiguous. Germline values: CDR1 MGHDK, CDR2 SYGVNS. The V gene lost 3 bases and the J gene lost 4 bases, with 12 bases spanning the gap. The CDR3 length is 14 residues. CDR3 region: CASSDWGGSTEAFF. CDR3 coding DNA: TGTGCCAGCAGTGATTGGGGAGGAAGCACTGAAGCTTTCTTT.

The chain has TRBV7-9 and TRBJ2-7; the D gene is possibly TRBD1 (6 bases). Germline V gives CDR1 SEHNR, CDR2 FQNEAQ (reference sequence). Trimming took 4 bases from V and 6 from J, leaving 13 bases between them. This CDR3 is 13 amino acids long. The CDR3 region has the DNA TGTGCCAGCAGCTCCACCACAGGGCTCGAGCAGTACTTC. Translation gives CASSSTTGLEQYF.

The chain is built from TRBV7-6 and TRBJ2-2; D not certain. From germline, CDR1 is SGHVS and CDR2 FNYEAQ. The CDR3 consists of 16 residues. V was shortened by 1 base and J by 4 bases, with 13 bases between the two germline ends. The CDR3 spells CASSLVGSWGTGELFF. The CDR3 DNA follows: TGTGCCAGCAGCTTAGTGGGTAGCTGGGGCACCGGGGAGCTGTTTTTT.

This clone occurred once. The V and J genes are TRBV7-7 and TRBJ2-2, with 12 bases fitting TRBD2. The V segment lost 6 bases and the J segment 8 bases; nucleotides outside the gene matches: 10. Germline loops: CDR1 SSHAT, CDR2 FNYEAQ (reference sequence). This CDR3 is 16 amino acids long. The CDR3 DNA reads as TGTGCCAGCAGTCCACTCAAGACTAGCGGGAGTGGGGAGCTGTTTTTT. It yields the protein CASSPLKTSGSGELFF.

This clone was seen only once. The genes are TRBV6-1 and TRBJ2-4; D may correspond to TRBD1 or TRBD2 (5 bases each). Per the germline V gene, CDR1 is MNHNS and CDR2 is SASEGT. There are 18 residues in the CDR3. Trimming stripped 4 bases from V and 9 bases from J, with 28 bases between. CDR3 loop: CASSVSPLGDGASGIQYF. DNA for the CDR3: TGTGCCAGCAGTGTCTCCCCACTGGGGGATGGGGCAAGCGGCATTCAGTACTTC.

The rearrangement joins TRBV28 to TRBJ2-3; the match to TRBD2 covers 8 bases. This CDR3 contains 15 residues. Germline V lookup: CDR1 MDHEN, CDR2 SYDVKM. The J segment lost 4 bases and the V segment lost 3 bases, leaving 6 bases of the junction unmatched. The CDR3: CASSLSGRGADTQYF. The CDR3 nucleotides are TGTGCCAGCAGTTTGAGCGGGAGAGGGGCAGATACGCAGTATTTT. The full variable domain, rest sourced from reference TRBV28 and TRBJ2-3, is DVKVTQSSRYLVKRTGEKVFLECVQDMDHENMFWYRQDPGLGLRLIYFSYDVKMKEKGDIPEGYSVSREKKERFSLILESASTNQTSMYLCASSLSGRGADTQYFGPGTRLTVL.